This T cell receptor beta chain was profiled in a study of blood T cell repertoires in COVID-19. Study-wide context: Researchers got acute and convalescent COVID-19 samples from the United States, Italy and Spain. In each case, the material was cDNA or gDNA derived from T cells, B-cell-depleted T cells, or PBMCs.

TCRdb's table, derived via immunoSEQ multiplex PCR, lists solely in-frame clones and lacks some. The repertoire includes under 70,000 clones, about nine tenths of them detected once, and roughly 15% sits in the top ten. Germline values: CDR1 KGHSH, CDR2 LQKENI. The V segment lost 0 bases and the J segment 1 base; nucleotides outside the gene matches: 10. The CDR3 runs to 18 residues. The chain joins TRBV18 to TRBJ1-1; 8 bases fit TRBD1. Specimen: peripheral blood. The receptor's source is an elderly man with acute or convalescent COVID-19. CDR3 DNA: TGTGCCAGCTCACCACCAAGAGGACAGGGTAATGAGAACACTGAAGCTTTCTTT. This translates into CASSPPRGQGNENTEAFF.